The present entry profiles one TCR beta chain with its context. This record comes from a study of blood T cell repertoires in COVID-19. Overall study context: Some COVID-19 samples were acute and others convalescent; all came from the United States, Italy and Spain. The analysed material was cDNA or gDNA that came from T cells, B-cell-depleted T cells, or PBMCs.

Original processing methods: Amplification of reference gene primers provided the estimated nucleated cell counts. The repertoire was sequenced with immunoSEQ multiplex PCR; TCRdb's copy has only in-frame clones and lacks some. For V, J and clone size, that table is used; D and trimming come from the DNA. The profile covers around 100,000 clones, with roughly 87% appearing a single time and around 6% taken by the ten largest. The CDR3 loop spans 15 amino acids. The V end was cut by 6 bases, the J end by 5 bases, with 16 bases between. The V gene's germline CDR1 is MDHEN and CDR2 SYDVKM. The chain links TRBV28 to TRBJ1-4; no definite D call. The sequenced sample was peripheral blood. The TCR originated in a woman between 55 and 75 years old with acute or convalescent COVID-19. The CDR3 here is CASRRTGFQNEKLFF. For the CDR3, the DNA is TGTGCCAGCAGGAGAACCGGGTTTCAAAATGAAAAACTGTTTTTT.